These 21 T cell receptor beta chains were all obtained from the same sample, sequenced in a study of blood T cell repertoires in COVID-19. Profiling relied on immunoSEQ multiplex PCR, and the TCRdb table lists in-frame clones only, not all of them. This table has 150,000 to 200,000 clones, about four fifths appearing once. Sequencing used peripheral blood. Receptors originate from a woman in her 70s with acute or convalescent COVID-19.

The rearrangement uses TRBV5-1 and TRBJ2-5, with a possible D match to TRBD1 (6 bases). The V gene lost 4 bases and the J gene lost 1 base, with 14 bases spanning the gap. The CDR3 sequence is 15 residues long. In germline, CDR1 is SGHRS, CDR2 YFSETQ. CDR3 sequence: CASSHPLGAQETQYF. The CDR3 region has the DNA TGCGCCAGCAGCCACCCGTTGGGGGCCCAAGAGACCCAGTACTTC.

The gene calls are TRBV7-2 and TRBJ2-7, with 9 bases fitting TRBD1. Germline CDR1 is SGHTA and CDR2 is FQGNSA. The junction had 10 bases not matched to a gene; V was cut back by 5 bases and J by 2 bases. This CDR3 is 16 amino acids long. The CDR3 DNA is TGTGCCAGCAGCGTCTCCCCGGGACAGGGACCCTACGAGCAGTACTTC. As protein: CASSVSPGQGPYEQYF.

The chain recombines TRBV10-1 with TRBJ2-3, with a weak D call TRBD2 (6 bases). The germline V gene has CDR1 WNHNN and CDR2 SYGVQD (reference sequence). This CDR3 has 13 residues. Trimming stripped 6 bases from V and 6 bases from J, with 13 bases between. The CDR3 spells CASSPTGVDTQYF. CDR3 DNA: TGCGCCAGCAGCCCCACGGGGGTGGATACGCAGTATTTT.

This CDR3 is CASSMRGGLGTEAFF. CDR3 DNA sequence: TGTGCCAGTAGTATGCGTGGGGGCTTAGGCACTGAAGCTTTCTTT. The chain couples TRBV19 to TRBJ1-1, with D perhaps matching TRBD1 (6 bases). The CDR3 runs to 15 residues. Germline V lookup: CDR1 LNHDA, CDR2 SQIVND (reference sequence). Trimming took 3 bases from V and 4 from J, leaving 15 bases between them.

This clone was observed once. The chain employs TRBV18 and TRBJ1-5, with a tentative D call TRBD1 (6 bases). The CDR3 totals 17 residues. The germline V and J ends were trimmed by 4 bases and 0 bases, with 16 bases remaining between them. CDR1 KGHSH and CDR2 LQKENI come from the germline V gene. The CDR3 DNA reads TGTGCCAGCTCACGTGGGACCGGGACACATAGCAATCAGCCCCAGCATTTT. Translated: CASSRGTGTHSNQPQHF.

This chain links TRBV6-1 with TRBJ2-5, with 9 nucleotides matching TRBD1. Unmatched junction bases numbered 4, after V lost 1 base and J lost 1 base. Germline CDR1 is MNHNS and CDR2 is SASEGT. CDR3 length: 16 amino acids. The chain's CDR3 is CASSEDGQGFQETQYF. The DNA of the CDR3 is TGTGCCAGCAGTGAAGACGGACAGGGGTTCCAAGAGACCCAGTACTTC.

This chain connects TRBV5-1 to TRBJ1-5; perhaps TRBD1 as D (6 bases). The CDR3 consists of 14 residues. CDR1 SGHRS and CDR2 YFSETQ come from the germline V gene. Trimming cost V 0 bases and J 6 bases, with 10 bases left between them. Here the CDR3 DNA reads TGCGCCAGCAGCTTGGAACAGGGTACTCAGCCCCAGCATTTT. Translated, it gives CASSLEQGTQPQHF.

The chain couples TRBV5-4 to TRBJ1-1; 9 nucleotides align to TRBD1. CDR3 length equals 16 residues. Trimming took 4 bases from V and 0 from J; bases not matched to a gene: 7. CDR1 is SGHNT, CDR2 YYREEE, per germline (reference sequence). The CDR3, as DNA: TGTGCCAGCAGCCCTCCCGGGACAGGGATGAACACTGAAGCTTTCTTT. Amino acid sequence: CASSPPGTGMNTEAFF. Full variable domain (rest looked up from reference TRBV5-4 and TRBJ1-1): ETGVTQSPTHLIKTRGQQVTLRCSSQSGHNTVSWYQQALGQGPQFIFQYYREEENGRGNFPPRFSGLQFPNYSSELNVNALELDDSALYLCASSPPGTGMNTEAFFGQGTRLTVV.

V gene TRBV6-6 combines with J gene TRBJ2-5; the D gene is possibly TRBD2 (6 bases). The V gene lost 6 bases and the J gene lost 0 bases, with 11 bases spanning the gap. Germline V lookup: CDR1 MNHNY, CDR2 SVGAGI (reference sequence). The CDR3 consists of 14 residues. The CDR3 nucleotides are TGTGCCAGCAGCCCCAGCGGGCACCAAGAGACCCAGTACTTC. Its protein product is CASSPSGHQETQYF.

The chain couples TRBV3-1 (or the pseudogene TRBV3-2) to TRBJ1-3, with TRBD1 matching over 8 bases. Germline assignment: CDR1 LGHDT and CDR2 YNNKEL (reference sequence). Trimming took 4 bases from V and 4 from J; bases not matched to a gene: 3. The CDR3 has 14 residues. The CDR3 loop is CASSPTGVGNTIYF. The CDR3 DNA follows: TGTGCCAGCAGCCCGACAGGGGTAGGAAACACCATATATTTT.

V is TRBV5-1 and J is TRBJ1-4; D not resolved. V was trimmed by 4 bases and J by 7 bases, leaving 23 bases between them. This CDR3 spans 17 amino acids. Germline V lookup: CDR1 SGHRS, CDR2 YFSETQ. The CDR3 bases are TGCGCCAGCAGCAAGAATCCCCAGGTCTATGTGGGTGAAAAACTGTTTTTT. Its protein product is CASSKNPQVYVGEKLFF.

The sample holds one count of this clone. This chain uses TRBV24-1 with TRBJ2-7; D may be TRBD2 (6 bases). CDR1 and CDR2 (germline): KGHDR, SFDVKD. This CDR3 has 15 amino acids. The V and J ends lost 3 bases and 4 bases respectively, with 15 bases between them. CDR3 loop: CATSDRGVRGYEQYF. In DNA, the CDR3 is TGTGCCACCAGTGATCGTGGGGTACGGGGGTACGAGCAGTACTTC.

The rearrangement uses TRBV29-1 and TRBJ2-3; 10 bases map to TRBD1. The CDR3 extends over 18 amino acids. The V segment lost 1 base and the J segment 0 bases; nucleotides outside the gene matches: 10. CDR1 is SQVTM, CDR2 ANQGSEA, per germline. CDR3 in amino acids: CSVEVWTGGLISTDTQYF. Here the CDR3 DNA reads TGCAGCGTTGAAGTATGGACAGGGGGTTTGATCAGCACAGATACGCAGTATTTT.

The V gene is TRBV7-6, the J gene TRBJ1-3, with no clear D. Germline CDR1 is SGHVS and CDR2 is FNYEAQ. This CDR3 contains 14 residues. The V gene lost 1 base and the J gene lost 4 bases, with 8 bases spanning the gap. The CDR3 DNA follows: TGTGCCAGCAGCTTAGGAGGCTCCGGAAACACCATATATTTT. This codes for CASSLGGSGNTIYF.

V and J are TRBV6-5 and TRBJ1-1; the match to TRBD1 covers 12 bases. The V gene end was trimmed by 10 bases and the J gene end by 5 bases; junction bases not matched to a gene: 11. The germline V gene has CDR1 MNHEY and CDR2 SVGAGI. This CDR3 spans 15 amino acids. The CDR3: CATRGTGGSKTEAFF. The CDR3 DNA is TGTGCCACCCGTGGGACAGGGGGCTCGAAAACTGAAGCTTTCTTT.

Comment on this clone: Other DNA sequences in this specimen translate into the identical CDR3. The rearrangement joins TRBV3-1 (or the pseudogene TRBV3-2) to TRBJ1-1, with unresolved D. Germline lookup yields CDR1 LGHDT and CDR2 YNNKEL (reference sequence). The germline V and J ends were trimmed by 1 base and 0 bases, with 9 bases remaining between them. There are 15 residues in the CDR3. Here the CDR3 DNA reads TGTGCCAGCAGCCAAGCACGACAATTGAACACTGAAGCTTTCTTT. Protein sequence: CASSQARQLNTEAFF.

This clone was recorded once. The chain joins TRBV12-3 or TRBV12-4 to TRBJ2-3, with a possible D match to TRBD1 (6 bases). The V gene lost 3 bases and the J gene lost 4 bases, with 8 bases spanning the gap. This CDR3 is 13 amino acids long. DNA for the CDR3: TGTGCCAGCAGTTTTGCAGGGGCAGATACGCAGTATTTT. The encoded protein is CASSFAGADTQYF.

This clone was seen only a few times. The chain links TRBV6-2 or TRBV6-3 to TRBJ1-5; D perhaps matches TRBD1 (5 bases). The CDR3 runs to 17 residues. V lost 2 bases and J lost 2, with 16 bases in between. The germline V gene has CDR1 MNHEY and CDR2 SVGEGT. CDR3 protein: CASSYELLRQRNQPQHF. CDR3 coding DNA: TGTGCCAGCAGTTACGAGCTTTTGCGACAGCGCAATCAGCCCCAGCATTTT.

V usage is TRBV5-5 and J usage is TRBJ2-7; possible D gene TRBD2, 5 bases. There are 16 residues in the CDR3. V dropped 0 bases and J dropped 3 bases, with 16 bases sitting between them. Germline CDR1 and CDR2: SGHKS and YYEKEE (reference sequence). Written as DNA, the CDR3 is TGTGCCAGCAGCTTGGTTCAGACGCGAGGGTACTACGAGCAGTACTTC. Translation gives CASSLVQTRGYYEQYF.

The V and J genes are TRBV7-9 and TRBJ1-2; D unresolved. Trimming took off 5 bases at V and 5 bases at J, with 12 bases between the two ends. CDR3 size: 13 residues. Germline-derived CDR1 and CDR2 are SEHNR and FQNEAQ (reference sequence). This CDR3 is CASSRDGLYGYTF. The CDR3 DNA sequence: TGTGCCAGCAGCCGAGACGGACTATATGGCTACACCTTC.

Notes on this clone: Distinct nucleotide sequences in the sample also encode this CDR3. The chain uses TRBV19 and TRBJ1-5, with 9 bases aligning to TRBD1. The J segment lost 4 bases and the V segment lost 6 bases, leaving 1 base of the junction unmatched. This CDR3 spans 13 amino acids. Germline loops: CDR1 LNHDA, CDR2 SQIVND (reference sequence). The CDR3 bases are TGTGCCAGTAGCGGGACAGGGAATCAGCCCCAGCATTTT. This codes for CASSGTGNQPQHF.